The 29 T cell receptor beta chains below all came from one sample that was sequenced in a study of PD-L1 blockade in urothelial cancer. Sequenced by immunoSEQ multiplex PCR; TCRdb stores in-frame clones only, minus some. In the table there are around 38,000 clones, 70% to 90% of which are singletons. Time point defined: peripheral blood 6 weeks after treatment start. The sample in question was PBMCs, obtained around atezolizumab (anti-PD-L1) treatment. Every receptor here comes from a man aged 55 to 69 with urothelial cancer.

This clone was counted once. The chain uses TRBV5-1 and TRBJ1-1; D might be TRBD1 (5 bases). The CDR3 extends over 14 amino acids. The V gene's germline CDR1 is SGHRS and CDR2 YFSETQ. The V gene lost 0 bases and the J gene lost 4 bases, with 10 bases spanning the gap. CDR3 in DNA: TGCGCCAGCAGCTTGGTAGGGGAAGGCACTGAAGCTTTCTTT. Protein sequence: CASSLVGEGTEAFF.

The V call is TRBV5-1, the J call TRBJ1-2; no reliable D call. V was pared by 4 bases and J by 4 bases, with 17 bases between. Germline V gene lookup returns CDR1 SGHRS and CDR2 YFSETQ. CDR3 length: 15 amino acids. CDR3 coding DNA: TGCGCCAGCAGCCCATGGACTGGGAGCGGCTATGGCTACACCTTC. Its protein is CASSPWTGSGYGYTF.

The chain joins TRBV6-5 to TRBJ2-7; 8 nucleotides align to TRBD1. The CDR3 covers 15 residues. J lost 5 bases, V lost 0 bases, and 6 bases had no gene match. CDR1 is MNHEY, CDR2 SVGAGI, per germline. Written as DNA, the CDR3 is TGTGCCAGCAGTTACTCGCAGGGGGCGCAGCACGAGCAGTACTTC. Amino acids: CASSYSQGAQHEQYF.

The J gene is TRBJ2-7, the V gene TRBV11-2, with D maybe TRBD1 (6 bases). The CDR3 extends over 15 amino acids. V was cut by 3 bases and J by 4 bases, with 16 bases left in between. The germline V gene encodes CDR1 SGHAT and CDR2 FQNNGV. CDR3 region: CASSLTQGSRYEQYF. The CDR3, as DNA: TGTGCCAGCAGCTTGACCCAGGGGTCCCGATACGAGCAGTACTTC.

This clone was recorded a few times. This chain links TRBV5-1 with TRBJ2-4, with TRBD1 matching 8 bases. V dropped 1 base and J dropped 9; count of bases not matched to a gene: 6. The CDR3 totals 14 residues. Germline lookup yields CDR1 SGHRS and CDR2 YFSETQ. The CDR3 DNA reads as TGCGCCAGCAGCTTGTTATCAGGACAGGGCATTCAGTACTTC. Encoded protein: CASSLLSGQGIQYF. The full variable domain, rest sourced from reference TRBV5-1 and TRBJ2-4, is KAGVTQTPRYLIKTRGQQVTLSCSPISGHRSVSWYQQTPGQGLQFLFEYFSETQRNKGNFPGRFSGRQFSNSRSEMNVSTLELGDSALYLCASSLLSGQGIQYFGAGTRLSVL.

This chain uses TRBV5-1 with TRBJ2-5; TRBD1 is a possible D gene (7 bases). The germline V gene has CDR1 SGHRS and CDR2 YFSETQ. Trimming stripped 4 bases from V and 2 bases from J, with 12 bases between. The CDR3 runs 14 residues. DNA for the CDR3: TGCGCCAGCAGCGCGGGACAGAATCAAGAGACCCAGTACTTC. Translation gives CASSAGQNQETQYF.

The gene calls are TRBV10-3 and TRBJ2-2, with 11 bases that match TRBD1. Germline V lookup: CDR1 ENHRY, CDR2 SYGVKD. V gave up 4 bases and J gave up 1 base; unmatched junction bases: 2. CDR3 length equals 16 residues. The CDR3 loop reads CAISGTGGMNTGELFF. Written as DNA, the CDR3 is TGTGCCATCAGTGGGACAGGGGGCATGAACACCGGGGAGCTGTTTTTT.

This chain connects TRBV27 to TRBJ1-5, with D possibly being TRBD1 (6 bases). In germline, CDR1 is MNHEY, CDR2 SMNVEV (reference sequence). V was cut by 4 bases and J by 2 bases, with 9 bases left in between. The CDR3 has 14 residues. Here the CDR3 reads CASSYRAGNQPQHF. The CDR3 DNA is TGTGCCAGCAGTTACAGGGCTGGCAATCAGCCCCAGCATTTT.

This rearrangement joins TRBV7-2 to TRBJ2-5, with TRBD2 matching 10 bases. The CDR3 covers 15 residues. V lost 4 bases and J lost 4; bases outside the gene matches: 6. Per the germline V gene, CDR1 is SGHTA and CDR2 is FQGNSA. As DNA, the CDR3 is TGTGCCAGCAGCTGGACTAGCGGTGTCAGAGAGACCCAGTACTTC. As protein: CASSWTSGVRETQYF.

V gene TRBV29-1 combines with J gene TRBJ2-5; maybe TRBD1 (6 bases). In germline, CDR1 is SQVTM, CDR2 ANQGSEA. V lost 2 bases and J lost 6, with 10 bases in between. The CDR3 length is 12 residues. The CDR3 nucleotides read TGCAGCGTTGAATACAGGGCACAGACCCAGTACTTC. As protein: CSVEYRAQTQYF.

The chain is built from TRBV5-5 and TRBJ2-1; 9 nucleotides align to TRBD2. The CDR3 sequence is 17 residues long. Germline CDR1 and CDR2: SGHKS and YYEKEE (reference sequence). V was clipped by 0 bases and J by 2 bases; unmatched bases: 6. CDR3 in DNA: TGTGCCAGCAGCTTGGTCTTTGCGGGGGGGACCTACAATGAGCAGTTCTTC. This codes for CASSLVFAGGTYNEQFF.

This clone was seen a few times. The rearrangement links TRBV27 to TRBJ1-6, with 8 positions matching TRBD1. The V gene end was trimmed by 6 bases and the J gene end by 6 bases; junction bases not matched to a gene: 1. This CDR3 has 13 residues. From germline, CDR1 is MNHEY and CDR2 SMNVEV (reference sequence). CDR3 bases: TGTGCCAGCAGAACAGGGGGTAATTCACCCCTCCACTTT. This gives the protein CASRTGGNSPLHF.

The chain is built from TRBV4-3 and TRBJ2-4; TRBD2 matches 7 bases. The J segment lost 1 base and the V segment lost 0 bases, leaving 6 bases of the junction unmatched. The CDR3 covers 17 residues. CDR1 and CDR2 (germline): LGHNA, YSLEER. The chain's CDR3 is CASSQDREGLAKNIQYF. In DNA, the CDR3 is TGCGCCAGCAGCCAAGATAGGGAGGGGTTGGCCAAAAACATTCAGTACTTC.

The chain couples TRBV23-1 to TRBJ2-3; 9 nucleotides match TRBD2. TRBV23-1 is marked as an open reading frame, function uncertain. J gave up 0 bases and V 2 bases, and 3 bases lay outside the gene matches. This CDR3 comprises 16 residues. This chain's CDR3 is CASSQAGTSSTDTQYF. CDR3 nucleotide sequence: TGCGCCAGCAGTCAAGCCGGGACTAGCAGCACAGATACGCAGTATTTT.

The chain employs TRBV19 and TRBJ1-5; 8 nucleotides align to TRBD1. The V gene's germline CDR1 is LNHDA and CDR2 SQIVND (reference sequence). The trim removed 1 base at V and 7 bases at J, leaving 6 bases unmatched. The CDR3 has 15 residues. The CDR3: CASSIGPGGGQPQHF. CDR3 nucleotide sequence: TGTGCCAGTAGTATAGGTCCAGGGGGCGGGCAGCCCCAGCATTTT.

The chain recombines TRBV7-9 with TRBJ2-1; 7 bases map to TRBD2. Looked up from germline, CDR1 is SEHNR and CDR2 is FQNEAQ (reference sequence). V lost 5 bases and J lost 8; bases outside the gene matches: 12. CDR3 size: 15 residues. CDR3 nucleotides: TGTGCCAGCAGCGCAGTGGGCGGGAGCATCTATGAGCAGTTCTTC. The encoded protein is CASSAVGGSIYEQFF.

This clone was counted a single time. In DNA form, the CDR3 reads TGCGCCAGCAGCACCTCCGGGACAAGACTGTACCAAGAGACCCAGTACTTC. Its protein is CASSTSGTRLYQETQYF. The rearrangement joins TRBV5-1 to TRBJ2-5; D possibly corresponds to TRBD1 (6 bases). Germline values: CDR1 SGHRS, CDR2 YFSETQ. The CDR3 loop spans 17 amino acids. Trimming took 4 bases from V and 0 from J, leaving 19 bases between them.

This chain links TRBV10-3 with TRBJ2-2; 11 bases fit TRBD1. The CDR3 contains 15 residues. CDR1 is ENHRY and CDR2 is SYGVKD in the germline V gene. V lost 10 bases, J lost 5 bases, and 9 bases stayed unmatched. As DNA, the CDR3 is TGTGCCACCCATCCTGGGGACAGGGGGACCGGGGAGCTGTTTTTT. It translates to CATHPGDRGTGELFF.

This sequence joins TRBV10-3 and TRBJ2-7, with 11 nucleotides matching TRBD2. The germline V gene encodes CDR1 ENHRY and CDR2 SYGVKD. This CDR3 has 15 amino acids. The ends lost 0 bases at V and 4 bases at J; junction bases unmatched: 2. This chain's CDR3 is CAISESTSGSYEQYF. CDR3 nucleotides: TGTGCCATCAGTGAGTCTACTAGCGGGAGTTACGAGCAGTACTTC.

The chain recombines TRBV14 with TRBJ2-1, with D maybe TRBD1 (5 bases). The V end lost 4 bases, the J end lost 5 bases, and 12 bases lay between the germline ends. The germline CDR1 and CDR2 sequences are SGHDN and FVKESK. The CDR3 sequence is 14 residues long. The CDR3 sequence: CASSPRGRDNEQFF. In nucleotides, the CDR3 is TGTGCCAGCAGCCCACGTGGCAGGGACAATGAGCAGTTCTTC.

This chain's CDR3 is CASSLTGMRTGELFF. DNA for the CDR3: TGTGCCAGCAGTCTGACAGGGATGAGGACCGGGGAGCTGTTTTTT. The chain joins TRBV27 to TRBJ2-2; TRBD1 matches at 7 bases. Germline V gene lookup returns CDR1 MNHEY and CDR2 SMNVEV (reference sequence). V trimming: 5 bases; J trimming: 5 bases; junction bases outside the gene matches: 8. The CDR3 runs 15 residues.

The rearrangement links TRBV15 to TRBJ2-7; a possible D gene is TRBD2 (6 bases). The germline V and J ends were trimmed by 5 bases and 2 bases, with 19 bases remaining between them. CDR3 length equals 16 residues. The germline gives CDR1 LNHNV, CDR2 YYDKDF (reference sequence). The CDR3 loop is CATSRGRGGVTYEQYF. CDR3 DNA sequence: TGTGCCACCAGCCGGGGTCGGGGCGGGGTTACCTACGAGCAGTACTTC.

J is TRBJ1-2 and V is TRBV6-1, with D possibly being TRBD1 (5 bases). Germline loops: CDR1 MNHNS, CDR2 SASEGT. The CDR3 is made up of 14 amino acids. Trimming removed 5 bases from V and 4 bases from J, with 14 bases in between. The CDR3 DNA follows: TGTGCCAGCAGTAAAGGGGAGGCCCTCTATGGCTACACCTTC. It specifies CASSKGEALYGYTF.

The V and J genes are TRBV5-6 and TRBJ2-7, with TRBD1 as a possible D gene (6 bases). The length of the CDR3 is 13 residues. V was clipped by 4 bases and J by 1 base, with 9 bases between them. Germline V CDR1 and CDR2: SGHDT, YYEEEE. The CDR3 loop reads CASSQDSSYEQYF. For the CDR3, the DNA is TGTGCCAGCAGCCAGGACAGTTCCTACGAGCAGTACTTC.

The chain recombines TRBV29-1 with TRBJ2-1, with TRBD1 identical over 11 bases. Germline V gene data show CDR1 as SQVTM and CDR2 as ANQGSEA. V trimming: 6 bases; J trimming: 9 bases; junction bases outside the gene matches: 7. This CDR3 is built from 13 residues. The CDR3 loop reads CSVSRDRGSEQFF. CDR3 DNA: TGCAGCGTGAGCCGGGACAGGGGGAGTGAGCAGTTCTTC.

This clone was counted once. The genes are TRBV5-1 and TRBJ1-1; 7 bases match TRBD1. The CDR3 is 13 amino acids. Trimming took 4 bases from V and 8 from J; bases not matched to a gene: 8. Germline V lookup: CDR1 SGHRS, CDR2 YFSETQ. The CDR3 loop is CASSEPTGTEAFF. The CDR3 coding sequence is TGCGCCAGCAGCGAGCCGACAGGGACAGAAGCTTTCTTT.

V gene TRBV25-1 combines with J gene TRBJ1-5; D unresolved. The CDR3 consists of 16 residues. The V gene lost 1 base and the J gene lost 2 bases, with 12 bases spanning the gap. The germline V gene encodes CDR1 MGHDK and CDR2 SYGVNS. The CDR3 spells CASSESSGLGNQPQHF. CDR3 sequence (DNA): TGTGCCAGCAGTGAATCCTCAGGACTGGGCAATCAGCCCCAGCATTTT.

The chain joins TRBV30 to TRBJ2-2; D perhaps matches TRBD1 (5 bases). The V end was cut by 0 bases, the J end by 4 bases, with 12 bases between. CDR3 size: 15 residues. Germline V CDR1 and CDR2: GTSNPN, SVGIG (reference sequence). Here the CDR3 DNA reads TGTGCCTGGAGTGTAGGTTCTAGGGGCACCGGGGAGCTGTTTTTT. This codes for CAWSVGSRGTGELFF.

The V and J genes are TRBV10-3 and TRBJ2-3, with 10 bases matching TRBD1. CDR1 is ENHRY and CDR2 is SYGVKD in the germline V gene. The CDR3 loop spans 15 amino acids. Trimming cost V 6 bases and J 0 bases; bases outside gene matches: 3. The CDR3 bases are TGTGCCATCAGGGAGGGACAGGGGAGCACAGATACGCAGTATTTT. Translating gives CAIREGQGSTDTQYF.